The 5 T cell receptor beta chains presented below share a single source sample, sequenced in a study of T-cell reconstitution after alpha-beta-depleted transplantation in children. Library preparation (for TCRbeta) was performed with unique molecular identifiers. TCRdb re-called the PCR reads with MiXCR, one entry per CDR3 protein. In the table there are over 150,000 distinct CDR3 sequences, 5% to 7.5% of which are singletons. The sequenced sample was PBMCs, obtained before TCRalphabeta/CD19-depleted stem cell transplant. The receptors were sampled from a girl less than two years old with combined immunodeficiency, due to receive a stem cell transplant.

This clonotype occurred many times. This chain uses TRBV9 with TRBJ2-2; D is undetermined. CDR1 is SGDLS, CDR2 YYNGEE, per germline. Trimming shortened V by 4 bases and J by 2 bases, and 0 bases separated the two germline ends. This CDR3 is 11 amino acids long. The CDR3 loop is CASSNTGELFF. The CDR3 bases are TGTGCCAGCAGCAACACCGGGGAGCTGTTTTTT.

The chain joins TRBV7-8 to TRBJ2-6; either TRBD1 or TRBD2 may supply D (5 bases each). Germline CDR1 and CDR2: SGHVS and FQNEAQ. The ends were cut back, 7 bases at V and 2 bases at J, with 18 bases in the middle. The CDR3 runs to 17 residues. For the CDR3, the DNA is TGTGCCAGCAACATTGGGGACGATACCGCTGGGGCCAACGTCCTGACTTTC. This sequence encodes CASNIGDDTAGANVLTF. The full variable domain, its missing parts supplied by reference TRBV7-8 and TRBJ2-6, is GAGVSQSPRYKVAKRGQDVALRCDPISGHVSLFWYQQALGQGPEFLTYFQNEAQLDKSGLPSDRFFAERPEGSVSTLKIQRTQQEDSAVYLCASNIGDDTAGANVLTFGAGSRLTVL.

This clonotype was seen at least ten times. The rearrangement joins TRBV2 to TRBJ2-3, with TRBD2 as a possible D gene (6 bases). The CDR3 is 14 amino acids. CDR1 is SNHLY, CDR2 FYNNEI, per germline. V was trimmed by 3 bases and J by 0 bases, leaving 7 bases between them. This CDR3 is CASSDRGSTDTQYF. The DNA for the CDR3 is TGTGCCAGCAGTGACCGGGGGAGCACAGATACGCAGTATTTT.

This clonotype was counted many times. This chain connects TRBV29-1 to TRBJ2-7; the match to TRBD1 covers 10 bases. Germline values: CDR1 SQVTM, CDR2 ANQGSEA. CDR3 length: 13 amino acids. V shed 3 bases and J 2 bases; nucleotides not matched to a gene: 1. The CDR3 DNA is TGCAGCGTTGATGGGACAGGGGCCTACGAGCAGTACTTC. It yields the protein CSVDGTGAYEQYF.

This clonotype appeared many times. The chain recombines TRBV12-3 or TRBV12-4 with TRBJ2-2; 11 bases line up with TRBD2. The CDR3 extends over 17 amino acids. V trimming: 4 bases; J trimming: 4 bases; junction bases outside the gene matches: 8. This chain's CDR3 is CASSSIAGGPFTGELFF. The CDR3 region has the DNA TGTGCCAGCAGTTCCATAGCGGGAGGGCCTTTCACCGGGGAGCTGTTTTTT.